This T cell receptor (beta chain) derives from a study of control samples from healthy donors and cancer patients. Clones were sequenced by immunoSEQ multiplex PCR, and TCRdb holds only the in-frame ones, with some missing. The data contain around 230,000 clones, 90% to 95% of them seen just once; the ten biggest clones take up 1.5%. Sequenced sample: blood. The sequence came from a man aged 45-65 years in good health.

CDR3 DNA sequence: TGTGCCAGCAGCCGACAGGGGGGCCCCTACGAGCAGTACTTC. Its translation is CASSRQGGPYEQYF. V is TRBV6-5 and J is TRBJ2-7; 9 bases line up with TRBD1. This CDR3 is 14 amino acids long. CDR1 is MNHEY, CDR2 SVGAGI, per germline. Germline trimming cut 6 bases from V and 2 bases from J; bases unmatched to any gene: 5.